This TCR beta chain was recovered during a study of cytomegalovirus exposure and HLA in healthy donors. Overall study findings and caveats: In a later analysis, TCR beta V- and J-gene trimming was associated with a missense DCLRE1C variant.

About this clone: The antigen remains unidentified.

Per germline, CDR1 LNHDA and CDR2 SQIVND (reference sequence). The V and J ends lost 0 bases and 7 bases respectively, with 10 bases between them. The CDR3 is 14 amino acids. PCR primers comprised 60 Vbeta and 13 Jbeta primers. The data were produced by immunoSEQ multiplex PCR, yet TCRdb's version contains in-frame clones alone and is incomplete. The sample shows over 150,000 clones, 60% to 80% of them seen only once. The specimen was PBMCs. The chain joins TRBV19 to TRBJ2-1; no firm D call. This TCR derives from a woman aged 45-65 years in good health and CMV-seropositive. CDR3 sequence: CASSIDLMENEQFF. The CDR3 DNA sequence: TGTGCCAGTAGTATAGATCTAATGGAGAATGAGCAGTTCTTC. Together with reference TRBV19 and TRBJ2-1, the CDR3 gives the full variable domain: DGGITQSPKYLFRKEGQNVTLSCEQNLNHDAMYWYRQDPGQGLRLIYYSQIVNDFQKGDIAEGYSVSREKKESFPLTVTSAQKNPTAFYLCASSIDLMENEQFFGPGTRLTVL.